These 26 T cell receptor beta chains came from one sample sequenced in a study of T cell responses to AZD1222 COVID-19 vaccine. The protocol was immunoSEQ multiplex PCR, while the TCRdb copy is restricted to in-frame clones and leaves out a portion. Of roughly 96,000 clones listed, roughly nine tenths were seen once; the top ten hold around 1.6%. The sample in question was peripheral blood, obtained on day 0 of AZD1222 vaccination. These receptors originate from an adult in good health.

The chain combines TRBV27 with TRBJ2-2; D not certain. This CDR3 is built from 12 residues. Germline-derived CDR1 and CDR2 are MNHEY and SMNVEV (reference sequence). V lost 3 bases, J lost 4 bases, and 3 bases lay in between. DNA for the CDR3: TGTGCCAGCAGTTTTCTCACCGGGGAGCTGTTTTTT. Protein sequence: CASSFLTGELFF.

The gene calls are TRBV7-2 and TRBJ2-1, with TRBD2 identical over 7 bases. CDR3 length: 14 residues. From germline, CDR1 is SGHTA and CDR2 FQGNSA. J gave up 4 bases and V 5 bases, and 5 bases lay outside the gene matches. Here the CDR3 DNA reads TGTGCCAGCAGCGGGGGGGTCGGTTACAATGAGCAGTTCTTC. Translation gives CASSGGVGYNEQFF.

The J gene is TRBJ1-3, the V gene TRBV7-2; 7 bases are shared with TRBD1. Germline CDR1 SGHTA, CDR2 FQGNSA. Trimming cost V 1 base and J 4 bases; bases outside gene matches: 7. The CDR3 consists of 16 residues. The CDR3 loop reads CASSLERGLGGNTIYF. The CDR3 DNA is TGTGCCAGCAGCTTAGAGAGGGGGCTTGGCGGAAACACCATATATTTT.

The CDR3: CASSHGTSGYNEQFF. CDR3 DNA sequence: TGTGCCAGCAGTCACGGGACTAGCGGCTACAATGAGCAGTTCTTC. This chain joins TRBV3-1 (or the pseudogene TRBV3-2) and TRBJ2-1; 11 bases line up with TRBD2. Looked up from germline, CDR1 is LGHDT and CDR2 is YNNKEL (reference sequence). This CDR3 comprises 15 residues. V lost 6 bases, J lost 3 bases, and 4 bases stayed unmatched.

The rearrangement uses TRBV9 and TRBJ2-7; unclear D gene. The CDR3 covers 14 residues. V was cut by 0 bases and J by 3 bases, with 10 bases left in between. The germline V gene has CDR1 SGDLS and CDR2 YYNGEE. The CDR3 protein is CASSVDHNNYEQYF. CDR3 sequence (DNA): TGTGCCAGCAGCGTAGATCACAATAACTACGAGCAGTACTTC.

The gene calls are TRBV3-1 (or the pseudogene TRBV3-2) and TRBJ1-2, with 7 positions matching TRBD1. Trimming took 6 bases from V and 8 from J; bases not matched to a gene: 6. Germline V gives CDR1 LGHDT, CDR2 YNNKEL (reference sequence). The CDR3 is 12 residues long. The CDR3 here is CASSRRQGGYTF. As DNA, the CDR3 is TGTGCCAGCAGTCGGAGACAGGGAGGCTACACCTTC.

This chain joins TRBV7-8 and TRBJ1-1; D not resolved. The CDR3 has 17 amino acids. The germline CDR1 and CDR2 sequences are SGHVS and FQNEAQ. Deletions cut 0 bases from V and 1 base from J, with 15 bases between. The CDR3 DNA is TGTGCCAGCAGCTTAGCTTTTGGGTTTTCCACGAACACTGAAGCTTTCTTT. It yields the protein CASSLAFGFSTNTEAFF. The full variable domain, rest sourced from reference TRBV7-8 and TRBJ1-1, is GAGVSQSPRYKVAKRGQDVALRCDPISGHVSLFWYQQALGQGPEFLTYFQNEAQLDKSGLPSDRFFAERPEGSVSTLKIQRTQQEDSAVYLCASSLAFGFSTNTEAFFGQGTRLTVV.

The rearrangement links TRBV30 to TRBJ2-5; D gene ambiguous. Germline V gives CDR1 GTSNPN, CDR2 SVGIG (reference sequence). This CDR3 is built from 14 residues. With 0 bases removed from V and 5 bases from J, the gap between germline ends came to 13 bases. The CDR3 bases are TGTGCCTGGAGTGTGGCCTGGGGTGGGGAGACCCAGTACTTC. Its translation is CAWSVAWGGETQYF.

The J gene is TRBJ1-1, the V gene TRBV5-1; tentative D call: TRBD1 (5 bases). Germline loops: CDR1 SGHRS, CDR2 YFSETQ. CDR3 length: 15 amino acids. Trimming shortened V by 3 bases and J by 1 base, and 13 bases separated the two germline ends. In nucleotides, the CDR3 is TGCGCCAGCAGCTCAGTTTCCACAGGGAACACTGAAGCTTTCTTT. It translates to CASSSVSTGNTEAFF.

This sequence joins TRBV5-1 and TRBJ2-5; TRBD2 agrees at 11 bases. The V and J ends lost 0 bases and 2 bases, in that order; junction bases with no gene match: 12. There are 19 residues in the CDR3. Germline V CDR1 and CDR2: SGHRS, YFSETQ. As DNA, the CDR3 is TGCGCCAGCAGCTTGGGGCACCTAGGGACTAGCGGTCTACAAGAGACCCAGTACTTC. Protein: CASSLGHLGTSGLQETQYF.

The chain is built from TRBV18 and TRBJ2-1; tentatively, D is TRBD1 or TRBD2 (5 bases each). V was trimmed by 1 base and J by 8 bases, leaving 15 bases between them. In germline, CDR1 is KGHSH, CDR2 LQKENI. The CDR3 runs 15 residues. CDR3 residues: CASSPRDGRNHEQFF. In DNA form, the CDR3 reads TGTGCCAGCTCACCACGGGACGGCAGGAACCATGAGCAGTTCTTC. Together with reference TRBV18 and TRBJ2-1, the CDR3 gives the full variable domain: NAGVMQNPRHLVRRRGQEARLRCSPMKGHSHVYWYRQLPEEGLKFMVYLQKENIIDESGMPKERFSAEFPKEGPSILRIQQVVRGDSAAYFCASSPRDGRNHEQFFGPGTRLTVL.

The V gene is TRBV4-2, the J gene TRBJ1-2; D unclear. CDR3 size: 13 residues. V was cut by 0 bases and J by 7 bases, with 9 bases left in between. From germline, CDR1 is LGHNA and CDR2 YNFKEQ. CDR3 sequence reads: CASSQDGHSGYTF. The CDR3 DNA sequence: TGTGCCAGCAGCCAAGATGGGCACAGTGGCTACACCTTC.

The V call is TRBV30, the J call TRBJ1-1; 10 bases align to TRBD1. CDR1 is GTSNPN, CDR2 SVGIG, per germline (reference sequence). V lost 4 bases to trimming and J lost 11 bases; unmatched junction nucleotides: 10. The CDR3 contains 13 residues. This CDR3 reads CAWTGQGVDRAFF. The CDR3 coding sequence is TGTGCCTGGACAGGACAGGGGGTAGACCGGGCTTTCTTT.

The chain links TRBV19 to TRBJ2-2; D tentatively fits TRBD1 or TRBD2 (5 bases each). V was pared by 7 bases and J by 4 bases, with 13 bases between. Germline assignment: CDR1 LNHDA and CDR2 SQIVND (reference sequence). The CDR3 spans 14 residues. Written as DNA, the CDR3 is TGTGCCAGTACTAGAGCCGGGGCCACCGGGGAGCTGTTTTTT. Translated: CASTRAGATGELFF.

The V gene is TRBV19, the J gene TRBJ2-2, with D perhaps TRBD2 (6 bases). The germline gives CDR1 LNHDA, CDR2 SQIVND (reference sequence). Trimming took 4 bases from V and 6 from J, leaving 9 bases between them. This CDR3 has 13 amino acids. The CDR3 region has the DNA TGTGCCAGTAGTACGGGAGTGGCCGGGGAGCTGTTTTTT. It codes for CASSTGVAGELFF.

This clone was seen more than once but under ten times. J is TRBJ2-7 and V is TRBV4-1; D may be TRBD2 (5 bases). The germline CDR1 and CDR2 sequences are MGHRA and YSYEKL. The CDR3 is made up of 16 amino acids. Trimming removed 0 bases at V and 0 bases at J, with 12 bases between. In DNA form, the CDR3 reads TGCGCCAGCAGCCAAGAAAATATAGGGAGCTCCTACGAGCAGTACTTC. This codes for CASSQENIGSSYEQYF.

The chain is built from TRBV28 and TRBJ2-5; weak D call: TRBD2 (6 bases). Germline CDR1 reads MDHEN; CDR2 reads SYDVKM. This CDR3 region has 13 residues. The ends were cut back, 6 bases at V and 7 bases at J, with 15 bases in the middle. CDR3 in DNA: TGTGCCAGCAGCCCTCCGGGGGAGGTGACCCAGTACTTC. Its translation: CASSPPGEVTQYF.

Details on this clone: The junction departs from germline at one end; a sequencing error may be responsible. The rearrangement joins TRBV30 to TRBJ2-6, with D unclear. The CDR3 totals 13 residues. Germline V gene data show CDR1 as GTSNPN and CDR2 as SVGIG (reference sequence). CDR3 loop: CAWSIPGANVLTF. CDR3 nucleotide sequence: TGTGCCTGGAGCATCCCTGGAGCCAACGTCCTGACTTTC. The whole variable domain, remainder taken from reference TRBV30 and TRBJ2-6, is SQTIHQWPATLVQPVGSPLSLECTVEGTSNPNLYWYRQAAGRGLQLLFYSVGIGQISSEVPQNLSASRPQDRQFILSSKKLLLSDSGFYLCAWSIPGANVLTFGAGSRLTVL.

Only a few counts were recorded for this clone. This chain uses TRBV6-2 or TRBV6-3 with TRBJ2-7; D remains unclear. This CDR3 spans 14 amino acids. The V gene lost 5 bases and the J gene lost 0 bases, with 11 bases spanning the gap. CDR1 is MNHEY, CDR2 SVGEGT, per germline. CDR3 DNA sequence: TGTGCCAGCAGTCCCGCAGACCCCTCCTACGAGCAGTACTTC. Its protein is CASSPADPSYEQYF.

The chain carries TRBV12-3 or TRBV12-4 and TRBJ2-1; no clear D. Trimming removed 1 base at V and 10 bases at J, with 11 bases between. The length of the CDR3 is 13 residues. CDR3 in DNA: TGTGCCAGCAGTTTAGTTGAGGCCCGGGAGCAGTTCTTC. It encodes CASSLVEAREQFF.

The chain carries TRBV5-4 and TRBJ1-3; D is possibly TRBD1 (5 bases). Germline V CDR1 and CDR2: SGHNT, YYREEE (reference sequence). The CDR3 runs 15 residues. With 3 bases removed from V and 4 bases from J, the gap between germline ends came to 14 bases. CDR3 nucleotide sequence: TGTGCCAGCAGCTCTCCCGGGACCGTCGGAAACACCATATATTTT. It yields the protein CASSSPGTVGNTIYF.

This clone was seen more than once but under ten times. V gene TRBV2 combines with J gene TRBJ2-2; 12 bases fit TRBD2. Germline lookup yields CDR1 SNHLY and CDR2 FYNNEI. This CDR3 spans 15 amino acids. J lost 5 bases, V lost 6 bases, and 4 bases had no gene match. CDR3 nucleotide sequence: TGTGCCAGCAGCCATGGACTAGCGGGGACCGGGGAGCTGTTTTTT. Translating gives CASSHGLAGTGELFF.

The J gene is TRBJ2-1, the V gene TRBV6-5, with D maybe TRBD2 (5 bases). The CDR3 is 15 amino acids. V was shortened by 7 bases and J by 6 bases, with 19 bases between the two germline ends. Germline lookup yields CDR1 MNHEY and CDR2 SVGAGI. The CDR3 sequence: CASTRDVHAGNEQFF. DNA of the CDR3: TGTGCCAGCACCCGGGATGTACACGCGGGCAATGAGCAGTTCTTC.

The chain carries TRBV10-1 and TRBJ1-1, with no clear D. The V gene lost 0 bases and the J gene lost 0 bases, with 14 bases spanning the gap. This CDR3 region has 17 residues. Germline values: CDR1 WNHNN, CDR2 SYGVQD (reference sequence). CDR3 sequence: CASSESRQEAMNTEAFF. In DNA form, the CDR3 reads TGCGCCAGCAGTGAGTCACGGCAGGAGGCGATGAACACTGAAGCTTTCTTT.

The genes are TRBV14 and TRBJ2-5, with 13 bases identical to TRBD2. The ends lost 1 base at V and 5 bases at J; junction bases unmatched: 7. Germline CDR1 reads SGHDN; CDR2 reads FVKESK. The CDR3 sequence is 17 residues long. The CDR3 spells CASSQGLAGGLWETQYF. In DNA, the CDR3 is TGTGCCAGCAGCCAAGGACTAGCGGGGGGCTTATGGGAGACCCAGTACTTC.

V usage is TRBV7-6 and J usage is TRBJ2-1, with TRBD2 matching over 9 bases. Germline V gives CDR1 SGHVS, CDR2 FNYEAQ. J lost 7 bases, V lost 1 base, and 5 bases had no gene match. The CDR3 extends over 15 amino acids. DNA of the CDR3: TGTGCCAGCAGCTTAGAGGCGGGGGGGCGAAATGAGCAGTTCTTC. Translated, it gives CASSLEAGGRNEQFF. The entire variable domain, with the rest obtained from reference TRBV7-6 and TRBJ2-1, is as follows: GAGVSQSPRYKVTKRGQDVALRCDPISGHVSLYWYRQALGQGPEFLTYFNYEAQQDKSGLPNDRFSAERPEGSISTLTIQRTEQRDSAMYRCASSLEAGGRNEQFFGPGTRLTVL.